This T cell receptor beta chain derives from a study of T cell responses to AZD1222 COVID-19 vaccine. The assay was immunoSEQ multiplex PCR, and TCRdb's table has in-frame clones only and misses some. The sample lists about 130,000 clones; roughly 89% were seen once. Note on this clone: Its antigen is undetermined.

Study-level points and caveats: Most donors were white British and more were female, and clonal diversity was possibly underestimated. Breadth and depth of Spike-specific TCRs rose after two AZD1222 doses. Reportedly, nearly half the spike-specific TCRs target unmutated variant regions. Of the AZD1222 recipients, only five or six were seropositive at baseline.

The CDR3 has 16 residues. The germline CDR1 and CDR2 sequences are SGHTA and FQGNSA. Trimming pared 2 bases from V and 5 bases from J, leaving 15 bases between. The sample consisted of peripheral blood, taken on day 0 of AZD1222 vaccination. This sequence was found in an adult in good health. The rearrangement joins TRBV7-2 to TRBJ1-4; D is perhaps TRBD1 (6 bases). In DNA, the CDR3 is TGTGCCAGCAGCTTATCGGCCGGGACACGGAATGAAAAACTGTTTTTT. Translated: CASSLSAGTRNEKLFF.